The TCR beta chain described here comes from a study of T cells after yellow fever vaccination. General study results and limits: Contamination by abundant bulk-population clonotypes could be present in FACS-sorted repertoires. A faster peak, day 5 versus 15, was reached by the weaker secondary response.

This clonotype was seen only a few times. Its cognate antigen is unknown. TCRdb re-called the 5' RACE reads through MiXCR, storing one row per CDR3 protein. The sample records 95,000 to 150,000 distinct CDR3 sequences, roughly 6.7% being singletons. Trimming pared 5 bases from V and 0 bases from J, leaving 10 bases between. Germline CDR1 and CDR2: SGHTA and FQGNSA. CDR3 length: 15 amino acids. The receptor's source is a man younger than 30 who received the YFV17D yellow fever vaccine. The rearrangement uses TRBV7-2 and TRBJ2-2; D uncertain. The sample was CD4+ T cells sorted from PBMCs, taken 9 to 11 days after the first yellow fever vaccination. The CDR3 loop reads CASSTGRTNTGELFF. CDR3 in DNA: TGTGCCAGCAGCACCGGCAGGACGAACACCGGGGAGCTGTTTTTT. Using reference TRBV7-2 and TRBJ2-2 for the parts outside the CDR3, the full variable domain is GAGVSQSPSNKVTEKGKDVELRCDPISGHTALYWYRQSLGQGLEFLIYFQGNSAPDKSGLPSDRFSAERTGGSVSTLTIQRTQQEDSAVYLCASSTGRTNTGELFFGEGSRLTVL.